This is a list of T cell receptor beta chains from one sample in a study of T cell responses to AZD1222 COVID-19 vaccine. Here immunoSEQ multiplex PCR was the method, and the copy in TCRdb shows in-frame clones only, minus some. This sample yields 100,000 or so clones, of which 80% to 95% are seen a single time; roughly 3% belongs to the top ten. The sample in question was peripheral blood, obtained 28 days after the second AZD1222 dose. Receptor source: an adult who received the AZD1222 COVID-19 vaccine. Both conserved end residues are trimmed from each CDR3. Clone size is shown for a subset of rows, as once, few, many or a class of expanded clone.

clone_size,v_call,cdr3_aa
-,TRBV5-8,ASSLARGSGQPQH
-,TRBV6-2/TRBV6-3,ASSYTGYGYT
-,TRBV5-4,ASSRTGEDYGYT
-,TRBV3-1/TRBV3-2,ASSHNGGETQY
-,TRBV5-6,ASSLKLGLPNTGELF
-,TRBV7-9,ASASPGYTEAF
-,TRBV27,ASSTTGTGGSSSPTDTQY
-,TRBV30,AWSVRVNEKLF
-,TRBV29-1,SGQLPGFYGYT
-,TRBV30,AWSEQISGANVLT
-,TRBV10-3,AISTTGPIYEQY
-,TRBV7-3,ASSTVGQGDPSYNEQF
once,TRBV3-1/TRBV3-2,ASSHGGYSNQPQH
-,TRBV6-6,ASTGNYQETQY
-,TRBV4-1,ASSQEGPAYSNQPQH
-,TRBV6-1,ASSEDRVWVL
once,TRBV12-3/TRBV12-4,ASSLTGGEQY
-,TRBV6-2/TRBV6-3,ASSARQGWDTEAF
once,TRBV30,AWSSPGEKLF
-,TRBV19,ASSSMVGGEAF
-,TRBV10-2,ASRDTRTDTQY
-,TRBV6-2/TRBV6-3,ASSSSQRVQPQH
-,TRBV24-1,ATSDGGLEETQY
-,TRBV4-1,ASSQATSTDTQY
-,TRBV5-5,ASSTRDNYGYT
-,TRBV9,ASSVGGNTGELF
-,TRBV28,ASSLIRMMAEAF
-,TRBV2,ASRATGSSYEQY
-,TRBV7-2,ASSLAPAGTGANYGYT
-,TRBV30,AWSVQSLRYGYT